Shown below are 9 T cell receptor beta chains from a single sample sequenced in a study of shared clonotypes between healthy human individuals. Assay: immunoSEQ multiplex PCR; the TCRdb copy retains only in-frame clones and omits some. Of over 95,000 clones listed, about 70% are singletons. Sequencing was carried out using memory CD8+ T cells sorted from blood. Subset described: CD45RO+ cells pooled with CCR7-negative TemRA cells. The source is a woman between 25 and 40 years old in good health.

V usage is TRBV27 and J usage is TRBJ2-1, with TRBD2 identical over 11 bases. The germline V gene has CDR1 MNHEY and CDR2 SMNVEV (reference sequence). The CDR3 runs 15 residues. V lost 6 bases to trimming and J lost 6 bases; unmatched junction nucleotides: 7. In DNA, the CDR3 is TGTGCCAGCAGAACTGTAGCGGGAGGGTTCAATGAGCAGTTCTTC. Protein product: CASRTVAGGFNEQFF.

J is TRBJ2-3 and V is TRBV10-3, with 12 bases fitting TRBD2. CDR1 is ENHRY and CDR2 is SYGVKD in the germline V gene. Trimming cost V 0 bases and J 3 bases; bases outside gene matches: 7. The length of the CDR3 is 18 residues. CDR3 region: CAISESVHTSGRTDTQYF. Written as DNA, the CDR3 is TGTGCCATCAGTGAGTCGGTCCACACTAGCGGGAGGACAGATACGCAGTATTTT.

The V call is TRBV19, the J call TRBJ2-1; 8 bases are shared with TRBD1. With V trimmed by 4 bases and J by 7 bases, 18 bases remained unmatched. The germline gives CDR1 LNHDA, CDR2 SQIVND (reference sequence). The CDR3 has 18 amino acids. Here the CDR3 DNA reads TGTGCCAGTAGTACTTCATACCCAGGGGGCATATATGGGAATGAGCAGTTCTTC. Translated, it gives CASSTSYPGGIYGNEQFF. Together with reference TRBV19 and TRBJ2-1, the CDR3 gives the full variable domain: DGGITQSPKYLFRKEGQNVTLSCEQNLNHDAMYWYRQDPGQGLRLIYYSQIVNDFQKGDIAEGYSVSREKKESFPLTVTSAQKNPTAFYLCASSTSYPGGIYGNEQFFGPGTRLTVL.

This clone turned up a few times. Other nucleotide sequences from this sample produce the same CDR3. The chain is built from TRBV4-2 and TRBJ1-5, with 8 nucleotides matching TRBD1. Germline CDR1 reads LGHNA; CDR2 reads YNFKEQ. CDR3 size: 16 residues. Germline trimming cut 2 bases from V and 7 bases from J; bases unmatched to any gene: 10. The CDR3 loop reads CASSQTGTGGRQPQHF. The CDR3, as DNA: TGTGCCAGCAGCCAAACCGGGACAGGAGGTAGACAGCCCCAGCATTTT.

CDR3 region: CASSRSAGGSNYGYTF. In nucleotides, the CDR3 is TGTGCCAGCAGCCGTTCGGCTGGAGGTTCTAACTATGGCTACACCTTC. This rearrangement joins TRBV2 to TRBJ1-2, with unresolved D. The germline V gene encodes CDR1 SNHLY and CDR2 FYNNEI. This CDR3 is 16 amino acids long. V was pared by 6 bases and J by 0 bases, with 17 bases between.

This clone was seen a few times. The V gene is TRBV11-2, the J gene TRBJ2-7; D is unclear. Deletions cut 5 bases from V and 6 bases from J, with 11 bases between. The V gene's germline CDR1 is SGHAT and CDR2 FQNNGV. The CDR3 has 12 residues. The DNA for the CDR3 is TGTGCCAGCAGCCGTTCTCAAGGCGAGCAGTACTTC. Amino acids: CASSRSQGEQYF.

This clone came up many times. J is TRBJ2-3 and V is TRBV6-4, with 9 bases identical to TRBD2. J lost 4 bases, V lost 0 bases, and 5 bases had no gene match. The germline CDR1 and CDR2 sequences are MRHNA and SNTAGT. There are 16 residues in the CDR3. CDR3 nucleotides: TGTGCCAGCAGTGACTCAAGGGCTAGCGGGGCAGATACGCAGTATTTT. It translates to CASSDSRASGADTQYF.

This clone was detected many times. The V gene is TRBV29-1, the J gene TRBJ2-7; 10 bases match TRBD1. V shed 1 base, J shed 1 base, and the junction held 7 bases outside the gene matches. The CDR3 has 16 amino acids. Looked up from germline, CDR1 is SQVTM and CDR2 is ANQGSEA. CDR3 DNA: TGCAGCGTTGAAGGTACCGGGACAGGGGCGTCCTACGAGCAGTACTTC. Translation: CSVEGTGTGASYEQYF.

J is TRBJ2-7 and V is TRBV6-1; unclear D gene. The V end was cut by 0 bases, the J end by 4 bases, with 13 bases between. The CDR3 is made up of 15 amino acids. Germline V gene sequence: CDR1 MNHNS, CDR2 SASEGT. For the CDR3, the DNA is TGTGCCAGCAGTGAAGCGCTGTGGAGAGGTTACGAGCAGTACTTC. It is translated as CASSEALWRGYEQYF.